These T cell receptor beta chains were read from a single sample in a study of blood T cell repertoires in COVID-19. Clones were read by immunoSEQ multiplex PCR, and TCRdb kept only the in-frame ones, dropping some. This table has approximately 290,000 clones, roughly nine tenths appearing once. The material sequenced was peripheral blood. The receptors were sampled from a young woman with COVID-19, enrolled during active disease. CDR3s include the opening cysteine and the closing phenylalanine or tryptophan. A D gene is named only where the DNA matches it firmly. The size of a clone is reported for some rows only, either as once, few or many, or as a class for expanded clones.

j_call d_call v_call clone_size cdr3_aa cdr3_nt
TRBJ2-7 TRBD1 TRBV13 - CASSLRGRSYEQYF TGTGCCAGCAGCTTAAGGGGGCGCTCCTACGAGCAGTACTTC
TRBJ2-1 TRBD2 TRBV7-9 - CASSLRTSGKSSYNEQFF TGTGCCAGCAGCTTGCGGACTAGCGGGAAGTCCTCCTACAATGAGCAGTTCTTC
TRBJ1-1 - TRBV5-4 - CASSSDTVNTEAFF TGTGCCAGCAGCTCAGATACAGTTAACACTGAAGCTTTCTTT
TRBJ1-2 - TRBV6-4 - CASSDQGYGYTF TGTGCCAGCAGTGACCAGGGCTATGGCTACACCTTC
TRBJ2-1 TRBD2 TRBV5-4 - CASTSGVAGDGEQFF TGTGCCAGCACCTCCGGGGTAGCGGGAGACGGCGAGCAGTTCTTC
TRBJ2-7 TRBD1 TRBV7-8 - CASSDRASYEQYF TGTGCCAGCAGCGACAGGGCATCCTACGAGCAGTACTTC
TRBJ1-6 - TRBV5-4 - CASSLQVRGSPLHF TGTGCCAGCAGCTTGCAGGTTAGGGGCTCACCCCTCCACTTT
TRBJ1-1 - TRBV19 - CASSIASRYGTEAFF TGTGCCAGTAGTATAGCTTCCAGGTATGGCACTGAAGCTTTCTTT
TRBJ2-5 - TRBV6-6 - CASSYAGQETQYF TGTGCCAGCAGTTACGCGGGTCAAGAGACCCAGTACTTC
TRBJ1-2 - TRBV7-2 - CASSLPGGLKTDGYTF TGTGCCAGCAGCCTGCCCGGGGGTTTAAAAACAGATGGCTACACCTTC
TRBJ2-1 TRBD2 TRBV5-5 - CASSLEGTSGSWDEQFF TGTGCCAGCAGCTTGGAAGGGACTAGCGGGAGTTGGGATGAGCAGTTCTTC
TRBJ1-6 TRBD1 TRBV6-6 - CASTRDRGRSPLHF TGTGCCAGCACCCGAGACAGGGGGAGATCACCCCTCCACTTT
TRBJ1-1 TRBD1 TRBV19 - CASSFTGTGKGAEAFF TGTGCCAGTAGTTTCACCGGGACAGGGAAGGGTGCTGAAGCTTTCTTT
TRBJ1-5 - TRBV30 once CAWSVRREQPQHF TGTGCCTGGAGTGTACGTAGAGAGCAGCCCCAGCATTTT
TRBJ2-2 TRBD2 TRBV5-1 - CASSYHSGINTGELFF TGCGCCAGCAGCTACCATAGCGGGATAAACACCGGGGAGCTGTTTTTT
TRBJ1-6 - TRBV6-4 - CASSDEENSPLHF TGTGCCAGCAGTGACGAGGAAAATTCACCCCTCCACTTT
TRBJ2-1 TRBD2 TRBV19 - CASSPGLAGVVSYNEQFF TGTGCCAGTAGCCCGGGACTAGCGGGAGTAGTCTCCTACAATGAGCAGTTCTTC
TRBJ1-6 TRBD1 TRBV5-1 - CASSVDRGDSPLHF TGCGCCAGCAGCGTGGACAGGGGCGATTCACCCCTCCACTTT
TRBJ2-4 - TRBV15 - CATSRGSQGVQYF TGTGCCACCAGCAGAGGATCGCAGGGTGTTCAGTACTTC
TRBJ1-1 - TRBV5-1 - CASSLGPGGQNTEAFF TGCGCCAGCAGCTTGGGGCCCGGGGGGCAAAACACTGAAGCTTTCTTT